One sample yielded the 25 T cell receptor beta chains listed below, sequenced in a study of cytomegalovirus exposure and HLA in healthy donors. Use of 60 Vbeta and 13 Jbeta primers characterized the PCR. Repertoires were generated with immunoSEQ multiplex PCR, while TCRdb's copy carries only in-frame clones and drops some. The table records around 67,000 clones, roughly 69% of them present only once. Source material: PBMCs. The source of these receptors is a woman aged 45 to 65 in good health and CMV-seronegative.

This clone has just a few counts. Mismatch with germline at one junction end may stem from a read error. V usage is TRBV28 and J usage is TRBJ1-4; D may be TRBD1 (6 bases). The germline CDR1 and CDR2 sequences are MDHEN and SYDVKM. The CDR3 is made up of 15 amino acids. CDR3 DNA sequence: TGTGCCAGCAGTCGTAGGACAGCAACGAATGAAAAACTGTTTTTT. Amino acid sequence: CASSRRTATNEKLFF.

In nucleotides, the CDR3 is TGTGCCGGGGGGAAGGAGATGAACACTGAAGCTTTCTTT. Its translation: CAGGKEMNTEAFF. V and J are TRBV2 and TRBJ1-1; possible D gene TRBD1, 5 bases. Trimming shortened V by 11 bases and J by 0 bases, and 13 bases separated the two germline ends. The CDR3 has 13 amino acids. From germline, CDR1 is SNHLY and CDR2 FYNNEI.

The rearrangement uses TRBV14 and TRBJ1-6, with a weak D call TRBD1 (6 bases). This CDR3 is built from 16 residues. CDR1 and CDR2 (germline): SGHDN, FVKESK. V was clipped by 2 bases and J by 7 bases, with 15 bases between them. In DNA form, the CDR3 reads TGTGCCAGCAGCCAATTGGGGGCGACAGACAATTCACCCCTCCACTTT. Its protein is CASSQLGATDNSPLHF.

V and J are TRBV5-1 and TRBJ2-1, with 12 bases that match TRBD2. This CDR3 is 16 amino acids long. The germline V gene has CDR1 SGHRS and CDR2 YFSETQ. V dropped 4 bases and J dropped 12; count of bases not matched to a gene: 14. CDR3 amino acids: CASSPWTSGKGMGQFF. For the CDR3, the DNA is TGCGCCAGCAGCCCCTGGACTAGCGGGAAAGGAATGGGGCAGTTCTTC.

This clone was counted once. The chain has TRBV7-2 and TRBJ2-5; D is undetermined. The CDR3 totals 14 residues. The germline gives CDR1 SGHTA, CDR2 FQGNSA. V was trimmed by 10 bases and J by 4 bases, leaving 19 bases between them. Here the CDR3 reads CATSTDGPGETQYF. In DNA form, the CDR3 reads TGTGCCACCTCGACTGATGGTCCGGGAGAGACCCAGTACTTC.

CDR3 nucleotide sequence: TGTGCCAGCTCACCACCCCAGGGATTAACAAACTACGAGCAGTACTTC. Protein product: CASSPPQGLTNYEQYF. V is TRBV18 and J is TRBJ2-7, with TRBD1 as a possible D gene (5 bases). CDR3 length equals 16 residues. Between the trimmed V and J ends, which lost 0 bases and 3 bases, there was a span of 15 bases. Germline values: CDR1 KGHSH, CDR2 LQKENI.

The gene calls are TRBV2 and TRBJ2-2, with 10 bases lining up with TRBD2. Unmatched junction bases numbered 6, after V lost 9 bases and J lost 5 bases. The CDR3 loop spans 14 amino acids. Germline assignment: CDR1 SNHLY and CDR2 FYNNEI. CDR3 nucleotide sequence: TGTGCCAGTCGGACTAGCGGACAAACCGGGGAGCTGTTTTTT. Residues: CASRTSGQTGELFF.

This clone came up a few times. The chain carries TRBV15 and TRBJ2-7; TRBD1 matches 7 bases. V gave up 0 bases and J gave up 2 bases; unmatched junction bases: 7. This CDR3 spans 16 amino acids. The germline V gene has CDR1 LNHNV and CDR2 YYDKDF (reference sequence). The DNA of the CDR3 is TGTGCCACCAGCAGAGATCTGACAGGGAAAACCTACGAGCAGTACTTC. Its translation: CATSRDLTGKTYEQYF.

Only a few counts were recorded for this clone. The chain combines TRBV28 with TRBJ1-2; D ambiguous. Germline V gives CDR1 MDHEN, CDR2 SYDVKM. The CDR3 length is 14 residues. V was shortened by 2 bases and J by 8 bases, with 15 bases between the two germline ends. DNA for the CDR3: TGTGCCAGCAGTTTACCCTTCGGAGAGAAGGGCTACACCTTC. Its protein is CASSLPFGEKGYTF.

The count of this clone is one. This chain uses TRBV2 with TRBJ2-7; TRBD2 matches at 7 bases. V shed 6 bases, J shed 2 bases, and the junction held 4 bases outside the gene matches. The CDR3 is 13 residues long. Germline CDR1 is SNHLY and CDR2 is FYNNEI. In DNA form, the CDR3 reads TGTGCCAGCAGGTCCAGCGGGACCTACGAGCAGTACTTC. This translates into CASRSSGTYEQYF. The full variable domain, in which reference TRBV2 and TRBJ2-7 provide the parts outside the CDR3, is EPEVTQTPSHQVTQMGQEVILRCVPISNHLYFYWYRQILGQKVEFLVSFYNNEISEKSEIFDDQFSVERPDGSNFTLKIRSTKLEDSAMYFCASRSSGTYEQYFGPGTRLTVT.

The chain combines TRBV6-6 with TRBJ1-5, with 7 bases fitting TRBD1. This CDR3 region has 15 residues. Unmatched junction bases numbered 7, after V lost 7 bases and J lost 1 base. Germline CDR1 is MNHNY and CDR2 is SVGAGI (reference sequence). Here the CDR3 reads CASIPDRVSNQPQHF. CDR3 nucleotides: TGTGCCAGCATTCCCGACAGGGTCAGCAATCAGCCCCAGCATTTT.

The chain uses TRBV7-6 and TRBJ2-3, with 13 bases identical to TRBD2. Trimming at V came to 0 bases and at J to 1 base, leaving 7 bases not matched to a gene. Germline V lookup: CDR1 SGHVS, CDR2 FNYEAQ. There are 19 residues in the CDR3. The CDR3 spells CASSLAETSGRRGTDTQYF. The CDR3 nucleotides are TGTGCCAGCAGCTTAGCCGAGACTAGCGGGAGGAGGGGCACAGATACGCAGTATTTT.

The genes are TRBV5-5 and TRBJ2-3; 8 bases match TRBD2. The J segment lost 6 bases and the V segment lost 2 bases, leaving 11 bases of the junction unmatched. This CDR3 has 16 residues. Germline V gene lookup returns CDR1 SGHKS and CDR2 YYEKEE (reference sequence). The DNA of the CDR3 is TGTGCCAGCAGCTTCGCGACGGGAGGGCTCCCCGATACGCAGTATTTT. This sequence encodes CASSFATGGLPDTQYF.

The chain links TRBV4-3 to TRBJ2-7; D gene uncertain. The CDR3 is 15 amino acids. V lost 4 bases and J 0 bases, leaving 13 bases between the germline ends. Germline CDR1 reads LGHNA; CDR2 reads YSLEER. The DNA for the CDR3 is TGCGCCAGCAGCCCCTCCCCGGGTGGCTCCTACGAGCAGTACTTC. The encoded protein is CASSPSPGGSYEQYF.

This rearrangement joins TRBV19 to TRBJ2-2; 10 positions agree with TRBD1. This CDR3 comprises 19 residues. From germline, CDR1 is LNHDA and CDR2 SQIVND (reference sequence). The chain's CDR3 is CEPVVGTGALEENTGELFF. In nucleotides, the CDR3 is TGTGAACCAGTGGTCGGGACAGGGGCTTTGGAGGAAAACACCGGGGAGCTGTTTTTT.

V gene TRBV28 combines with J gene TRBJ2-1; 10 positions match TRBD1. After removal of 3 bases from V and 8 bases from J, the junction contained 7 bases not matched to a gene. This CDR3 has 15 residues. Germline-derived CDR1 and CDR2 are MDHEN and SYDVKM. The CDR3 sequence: CASSLPGQGFDEQFF. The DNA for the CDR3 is TGTGCCAGCAGTTTGCCGGGACAGGGGTTCGATGAGCAGTTCTTC.

The CDR3 loop reads CASSGQGVTIATNEKLFF. The CDR3 nucleotides read TGTGCCAGCAGTGGCCAAGGGGTGACGATTGCAACTAATGAAAAACTGTTTTTT. V usage is TRBV25-1 and J usage is TRBJ1-4; D perhaps matches TRBD1 (5 bases). Germline V gene lookup returns CDR1 MGHDK and CDR2 SYGVNS. V lost 4 bases and J 0 bases, leaving 18 bases between the germline ends. This CDR3 comprises 18 residues.

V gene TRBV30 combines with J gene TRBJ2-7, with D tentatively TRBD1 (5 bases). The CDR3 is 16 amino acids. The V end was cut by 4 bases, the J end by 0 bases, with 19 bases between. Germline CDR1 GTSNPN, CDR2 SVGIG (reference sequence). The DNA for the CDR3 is TGTGCCTGGACGCAGGGTGTACGAGCGAGCTCCTACGAGCAGTACTTC. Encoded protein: CAWTQGVRASSYEQYF. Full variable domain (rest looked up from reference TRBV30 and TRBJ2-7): SQTIHQWPATLVQPVGSPLSLECTVEGTSNPNLYWYRQAAGRGLQLLFYSVGIGQISSEVPQNLSASRPQDRQFILSSKKLLLSDSGFYLCAWTQGVRASSYEQYFGPGTRLTVT.

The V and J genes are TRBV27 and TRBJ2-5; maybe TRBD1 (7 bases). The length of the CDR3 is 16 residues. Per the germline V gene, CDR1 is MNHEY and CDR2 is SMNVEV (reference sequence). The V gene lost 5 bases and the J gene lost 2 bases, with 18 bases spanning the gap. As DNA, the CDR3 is TGTGCCAGCAGTCCCGGAGGCAGGGGGGCTCAAGAGACCCAGTACTTC. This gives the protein CASSPGGRGAQETQYF.

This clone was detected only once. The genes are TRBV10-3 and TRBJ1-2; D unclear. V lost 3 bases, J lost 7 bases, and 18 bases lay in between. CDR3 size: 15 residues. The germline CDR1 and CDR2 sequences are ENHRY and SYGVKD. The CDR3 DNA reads TGTGCCATCAGTGATGCGGTCAGACGCCCTGTTGGCTACACCTTC. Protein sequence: CAISDAVRRPVGYTF.

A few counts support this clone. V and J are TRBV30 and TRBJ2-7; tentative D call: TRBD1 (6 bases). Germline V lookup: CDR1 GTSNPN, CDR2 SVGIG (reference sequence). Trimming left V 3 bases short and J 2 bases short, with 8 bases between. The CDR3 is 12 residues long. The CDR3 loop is CAWRGAPYEQYF. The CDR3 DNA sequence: TGTGCCTGGAGGGGGGCCCCCTACGAGCAGTACTTC.

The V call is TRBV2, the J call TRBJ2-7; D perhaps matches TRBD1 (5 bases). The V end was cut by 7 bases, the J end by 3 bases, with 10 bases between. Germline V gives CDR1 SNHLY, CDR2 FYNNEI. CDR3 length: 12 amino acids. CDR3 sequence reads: CASKQGLYEQYF. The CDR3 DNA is TGTGCCAGCAAGCAGGGTCTCTACGAGCAGTACTTC.

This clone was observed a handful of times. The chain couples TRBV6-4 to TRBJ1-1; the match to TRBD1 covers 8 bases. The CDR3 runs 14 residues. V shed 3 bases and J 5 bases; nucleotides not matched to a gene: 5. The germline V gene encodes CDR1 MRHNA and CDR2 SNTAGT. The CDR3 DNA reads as TGTGCCAGCAGTGAATCAGGGGGCCGGACTGAAGCTTTCTTT. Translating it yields CASSESGGRTEAFF.

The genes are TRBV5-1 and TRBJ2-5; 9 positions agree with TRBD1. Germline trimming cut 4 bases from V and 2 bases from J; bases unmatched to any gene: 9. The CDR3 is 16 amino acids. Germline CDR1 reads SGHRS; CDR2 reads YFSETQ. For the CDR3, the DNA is TGCGCCAGCAGCGCACAGGGGGCGCGGGGGCAAGAGACCCAGTACTTC. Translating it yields CASSAQGARGQETQYF.

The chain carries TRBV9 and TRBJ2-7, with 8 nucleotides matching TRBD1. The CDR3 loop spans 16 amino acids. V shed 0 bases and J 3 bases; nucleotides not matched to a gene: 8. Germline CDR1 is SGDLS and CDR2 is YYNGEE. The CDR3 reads CASSVGVGQAFYEQYF. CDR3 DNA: TGTGCCAGCAGCGTAGGGGTGGGACAGGCTTTCTACGAGCAGTACTTC.